This paragraph reports one T cell receptor beta chain. This specimen comes from a study of technical replicates of blood from a few donors. Germline V lookup: CDR1 SGHNT, CDR2 YYREEE (reference sequence). This CDR3 is 14 amino acids long. Trimming left V 5 bases short and J 2 bases short, with 11 bases between. Profiling relied on immunoSEQ multiplex PCR, and the TCRdb table lists in-frame clones only, not all of them. The profile shows some 60,000 clones, roughly 86% of them singletons. This chain links TRBV5-4 with TRBJ2-4; a possible D gene is TRBD1 (6 bases). The receptor was isolated from a human donor in good health. Some clones in this sample may be carry-over from other donors' samples. Sequenced: PBMCs. CDR3 sequence reads: CASSHRDTKNIQYF. CDR3 coding DNA: TGTGCCAGCAGTCACCGGGACACCAAAAACATTCAGTACTTC.